The clone carrying this TCR beta chain was observed at least ten times. Its specificity is unknown. This entry comes from a study of T cell repertoires in cytomegalovirus infection. Background on the study: As its CMV epitopes, the study selected recently identified HLA-C-restricted and well-studied HLA-B-restricted targets. CMV infection plus the matching HLA type was flagged by public TCR beta signatures. Points from the study as a whole: HLA-C-restricted CMV clonotypes gave the most frequent clonotype in two of eight donors. Summed frequency of shared TCR beta families picked out CMV carriers who also had the relevant HLA.

The CDR3 has 15 amino acids. Germline V gives CDR1 SGHTA, CDR2 FQGNSA. The V gene lost 5 bases and the J gene lost 5 bases, with 17 bases spanning the gap. TCRdb re-derived calls from the reads in MiXCR, one entry per CDR3 protein. The sample gives 250,000 to 300,000 distinct CDR3 sequences, roughly a fifth of which show up once; approximately 20% is in the top ten. The sequence derives from a human donor in good health (CMV status not recorded). Some clones in this sample may be carry-over from other donors' samples. The material was cultured PBMCs, obtained from culture after CMV antigen stimulation. This chain links TRBV7-2 with TRBJ2-3; D perhaps matches TRBD2 (6 bases). This chain's CDR3 is CASSPGGAGRDTQYF. CDR3 sequence (DNA): TGTGCCAGCAGCCCTGGCGGGGCTGGGAGAGATACGCAGTATTTT.